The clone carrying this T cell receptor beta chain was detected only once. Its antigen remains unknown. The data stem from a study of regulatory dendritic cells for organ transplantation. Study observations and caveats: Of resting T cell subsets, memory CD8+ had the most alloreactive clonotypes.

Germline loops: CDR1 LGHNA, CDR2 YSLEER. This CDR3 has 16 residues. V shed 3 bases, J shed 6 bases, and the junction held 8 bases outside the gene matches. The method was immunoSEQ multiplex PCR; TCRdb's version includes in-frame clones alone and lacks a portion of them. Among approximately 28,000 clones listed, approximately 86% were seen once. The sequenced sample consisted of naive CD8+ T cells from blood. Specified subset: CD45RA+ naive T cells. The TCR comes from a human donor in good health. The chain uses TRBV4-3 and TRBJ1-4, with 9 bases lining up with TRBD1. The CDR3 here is CASSQETGGFYEKLFF. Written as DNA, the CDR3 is TGCGCCAGCAGCCAGGAAACAGGGGGCTTTTATGAAAAACTGTTTTTT.